This TCR beta chain is drawn from a study of T cell repertoires in cytomegalovirus infection. Turning to the study itself: A matching HLA type, together with CMV infection, was signaled by public TCR beta signatures.

Overall study findings and caveats: HLA-C-restricted CMV-specific TCR beta clonotypes prevailed in the ex vivo response.

A remark on this clonotype: The antigen is not known.

One entry per CDR3 protein results from TCRdb running MiXCR on the reads. The sample has around 300,000 distinct CDR3 sequences, approximately 25% seen once. Trimming cost V 4 bases and J 5 bases, with 14 bases left between them. The CDR3 covers 14 residues. Germline CDR1 and CDR2: MGHRA and YSYEKL. This sample comprised cultured PBMCs, obtained from culture after CMV antigen stimulation. The gene calls are TRBV4-1 and TRBJ1-1; D might be TRBD1 (5 bases). The TCR sequence derives from a human donor in good health (CMV status not recorded). Some clones in this sample may be carry-over from other donors' samples. The CDR3 loop is CASSLYTEGTEAFF. In nucleotides, the CDR3 is TGCGCCAGCAGCCTATACACGGAGGGGACTGAAGCTTTCTTT.